What follows is one T cell receptor (beta chain) and its context. These data come from a study of blood T cell repertoires in COVID-19. For the study at large: From T cells, B-cell-depleted T cells, or PBMCs came the material, which was cDNA or gDNA.

Germline-derived CDR1 and CDR2 are SQVTM and ANQGSEA. The CDR3 is made up of 14 amino acids. V lost 8 bases to trimming and J lost 0 bases; unmatched junction nucleotides: 9. Authors' data handling: From reference gene primer amplification, estimates of nucleated cell counts were derived. Only in-frame clones appear in the TCRdb table, and some are missing; sequencing was by immunoSEQ multiplex PCR. V and J calls and clone size are given by that table; D and trimming were obtained from the DNA. Altogether about 170,000 clones are present, around four fifths being singletons, with the ten largest covering 3.6%.

The source of this sequence is a woman aged 45 to 65 in a cohort exposed to, infected with or recovered from COVID-19 (not recorded which). This sequence joins TRBV29-1 and TRBJ1-2; 7 positions match TRBD1. Sequenced sample: PBMCs or T cells enriched from blood (not recorded which). CDR3 bases: TGCAGCTTGGGGACAGAAGCTCCTAACTATGGCTACACCTTC. Amino acids: CSLGTEAPNYGYTF. Drawing the rest from reference TRBV29-1 and TRBJ1-2, the complete variable domain is SAVISQKPSRDICQRGTSLTIQCQVDSQVTMMFWYRQQPGQSLTLIATANQGSEATYESGFVIDKFPISRPNLTFSTLTVSNMSPEDSSIYLCSLGTEAPNYGYTFGSGTRLTVV.